The clone carrying this TCR beta chain was counted ten times or more. According to the study, TCR beta libraries were built with iRepertoire HTBI primers and CDR3-region Arm-PCR. TCRdb redid the calling of the multiplex PCR reads with MiXCR, one entry per CDR3 protein. Among roughly 250,000 distinct CDR3 sequences, 15% to 20% were seen once, and the ten largest hold about 14%. Time point of the sample: newly diagnosed GD, antithyroid drugs for less than 3 months. RNA extracted from PBMCs served as the sequencing template. This record comes from a study of regulatory T cells in long-lasting Graves disease. This CDR3 is built from 17 residues. CDR1 DFQATT and CDR2 SNEGSKA come from the germline V gene (reference sequence). V gave up 1 base and J gave up 0 bases, with 18 bases separating them. In addition, the sample was reused for a study of T cells in Graves' hyperthyroidism and ophthalmopathy.

Material: peripheral blood mononuclear cells (PBMCs), obtained at new diagnosis, from a patient treated with antithyroid drugs. This clonotype was obtained from a woman aged 30 to 39 with Graves disease. The rearrangement uses TRBV20-1 and TRBJ1-1, with a weak D call TRBD1 (6 bases). CDR3 loop: CSARVYRDKRMNTEAFF. The CDR3 bases are TGCAGTGCTAGAGTCTATCGGGACAAGAGGATGAACACTGAAGCTTTCTTT.